This T cell receptor beta chain comes out of a study of control samples from healthy donors and cancer patients. Repertoires were generated with immunoSEQ multiplex PCR, while TCRdb's copy carries only in-frame clones and drops some. The sample holds over 40,000 clones, 85% to 90% seen once. This clone was picked up a small number of times. The V segment lost 5 bases and the J segment 1 base; nucleotides outside the gene matches: 14. The CDR3 covers 18 residues. Germline loops: CDR1 LNHNV, CDR2 YYDKDF (reference sequence). The sample was PBMCs. The chain couples TRBV15 to TRBJ2-4, with 7 nucleotides matching TRBD1. The receptor was isolated from a man aged 50-59 years with head and neck cancer. The CDR3 protein is CATSGHLDRAGAKNIQYF. The CDR3 nucleotides are TGTGCCACCAGCGGTCACCTCGACAGGGCTGGGGCCAAAAACATTCAGTACTTC. Full variable domain (remainder filled in from reference TRBV15 and TRBJ2-4): DAMVIQNPRYQVTQFGKPVTLSCSQTLNHNVMYWYQQKSSQAPKLLFHYYDKDFNNEADTPDNFQSRRPNTSFCFLDIRSPGLGDTAMYLCATSGHLDRAGAKNIQYFGAGTRLSVL.